This T cell receptor (beta chain) emerged from a study of cytomegalovirus exposure and HLA in healthy donors. At the level of the study: Tens of millions of unique TCR sequences came from HLA-typed donors in an early release.

Notes on the study in general: Association with HLA alleles at 0.05 false discovery rate was found for 15,000 to 20,000 TCR beta sequences in a later analysis. The classifier, whose performance was assessed in both the original and validation cohorts, reportedly diagnosed cytomegalovirus status with high specificity and sensitivity. While the bulk of TCR sequences proved rare, some public TCRs turned up in many donors.

The CDR3 sequence is 17 residues long. Germline CDR1 is SQVTM and CDR2 is ANQGSEA. Unmatched junction bases numbered 13, after V lost 4 bases and J lost 8 bases. Details on this clone: What it binds is not known.

The PCR used 60 Vbeta and 13 Jbeta primers. Libraries were prepared by immunoSEQ multiplex PCR; TCRdb keeps only in-frame clonotypes and omits some of them. This sample's table has 85,000 or so clones. The specimen was PBMCs. This chain uses TRBV29-1 with TRBJ2-1, with TRBD2 matching 14 bases. The receptor comes from a woman aged 25 to 45 in good health and CMV-seronegative. This CDR3 is CSVGRLAGGLLTHEQFF. CDR3 DNA: TGCAGCGTTGGTCGACTAGCGGGAGGGCTACTGACGCATGAGCAGTTCTTC.